The present T cell receptor (beta chain) was sequenced within a study of blood T cell repertoires in COVID-19. Sequenced by immunoSEQ multiplex PCR; TCRdb stores in-frame clones only, minus some. The sample records about 150,000 clones, around 87% being singletons. Sequencing input: peripheral blood. The clonotype comes from a man older than 75 with acute or convalescent COVID-19.

Here the CDR3 reads CASSPLNTGTGELFF. The CDR3 region has the DNA TGCGCCAGCAGCCCTCTAAATACAGGGACCGGGGAGCTGTTTTTT. This sequence joins TRBV5-1 and TRBJ2-2; D possibly corresponds to TRBD1 (6 bases). CDR1 SGHRS and CDR2 YFSETQ come from the germline V gene. The ends were cut back, 4 bases at V and 5 bases at J, with 15 bases in the middle. CDR3 length: 15 amino acids.